This T cell receptor (beta chain) was captured by sequencing in a study of graft-versus-host responses after intestinal transplantation. As for this clone: Its specificity is not known.

Study-level points and caveats: Peak circulating GvH clone levels were associated with early post-transplant HvG declines. Allograft clonal ratios (graft-versus-host to host-versus-graft) were high in patients who had graft-donor T cell macrochimerism.

Only in-frame clones appear in the TCRdb table, and some are missing; sequencing was by immunoSEQ multiplex PCR. The table lists roughly 38,000 clones, over 85% of them singletons. Sequencing used PBMCs, obtained 16 days after intestinal transplant. The origin of this receptor is a human patient who received an intestinal transplant, so some T cells may come from the graft donor.

The CDR3 is CASSLAGTDTDTQYF. For the CDR3, the DNA is TGTGCCAGCTCGTTGGCTGGGACAGACACAGATACGCAGTATTTT. The rearrangement links TRBV27 to TRBJ2-3, with 7 bases fitting TRBD1. J gave up 2 bases and V 8 bases, and 10 bases lay outside the gene matches. Germline V gives CDR1 MNHEY, CDR2 SMNVEV (reference sequence). CDR3 length: 15 residues.